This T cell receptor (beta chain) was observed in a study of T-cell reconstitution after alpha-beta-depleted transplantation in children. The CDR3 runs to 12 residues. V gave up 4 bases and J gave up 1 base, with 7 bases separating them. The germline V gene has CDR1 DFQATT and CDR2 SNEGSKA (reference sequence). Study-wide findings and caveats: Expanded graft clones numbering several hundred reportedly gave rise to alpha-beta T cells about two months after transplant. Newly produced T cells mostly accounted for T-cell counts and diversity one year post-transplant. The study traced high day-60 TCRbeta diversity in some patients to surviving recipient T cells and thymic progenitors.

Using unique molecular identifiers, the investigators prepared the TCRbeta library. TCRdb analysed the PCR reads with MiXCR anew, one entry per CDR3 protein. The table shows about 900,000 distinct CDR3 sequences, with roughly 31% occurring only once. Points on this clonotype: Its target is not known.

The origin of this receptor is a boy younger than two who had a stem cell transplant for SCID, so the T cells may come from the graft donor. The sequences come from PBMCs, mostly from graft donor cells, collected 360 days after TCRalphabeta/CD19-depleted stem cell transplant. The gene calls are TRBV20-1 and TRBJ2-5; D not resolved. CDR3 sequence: CSATATQETQYF. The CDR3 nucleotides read TGCAGTGCTACGGCTACCCAAGAGACCCAGTACTTC.